Detailed here is one T cell receptor (beta chain). Its antigen is as yet unknown. The sample originates from a study of T cell repertoires in cytomegalovirus infection. Looking at the study overall: HLA-C-restricted CMV epitopes, recently identified, and well-studied HLA-B-restricted ones were used by the study. Public signatures in TCR beta pointed to CMV infection and matching HLA type.

MiXCR, applied by TCRdb to the reads, yields one record per CDR3 protein. The table shows 550,000 to 850,000 distinct CDR3 sequences, with roughly 30% occurring only once. Study results and limitations: Frequencies of public TCR beta families were cumulated, and this identified carriers of CMV plus the relevant HLA. Within the response measured ex vivo, HLA-C-restricted CMV-specific TCR beta clonotypes were dominant.

The CDR3 length is 14 residues. V was clipped by 4 bases and J by 7 bases; unmatched bases: 7. The germline gives CDR1 LNHDA, CDR2 SQIVND (reference sequence). The TCR originated in a human donor in good health (CMV status not recorded). Some clones in this sample may be carry-over from other donors' samples. J is TRBJ1-5 and V is TRBV19, with 7 bases lining up with TRBD1. The sequencing used cultured PBMCs, collected from culture after CMV antigen stimulation. CDR3 amino acids: CASSTLDRTQPQHF. DNA for the CDR3: TGTGCCAGTAGTACACTGGACAGGACCCAGCCCCAGCATTTT.